Shown below are 20 T cell receptor beta chains from a single sample sequenced in a study of regulatory T cells in long-lasting Graves disease. The authors built TCR beta libraries using iRepertoire HTBI primers and Arm-PCR of CDR3 regions. TCRdb itself ran the multiplex PCR reads through MiXCR, one entry per CDR3 protein. The table has hundreds of thousands of distinct CDR3 sequences, around 15% seen once. Time point in this sample: newly diagnosed GD, antithyroid drugs for less than 3 months. The TCR library used RNA extracted from PBMCs. This same sample was also part of a study on T cells in Graves' hyperthyroidism and ophthalmopathy.

Sample: peripheral blood mononuclear cells (PBMCs), taken at new diagnosis, from a patient treated with antithyroid drugs. The receptors originated from a woman aged 40 to 65 with Graves disease.

The J gene is TRBJ2-7, the V gene TRBV11-2, with unresolved D. The CDR3 has 12 amino acids. V was trimmed by 6 bases and J by 11 bases, leaving 17 bases between them. The germline gives CDR1 SGHAT, CDR2 FQNNGV. CDR3 region: CASSQAFTGEYF. In nucleotides, the CDR3 is TGTGCCAGCAGTCAAGCCTTCACTGGGGAGTACTTC.

For this clonotype: No conserved phenylalanine or tryptophan ends this CDR3, so it is likely a read error. No DNA is shown, since the ends of the CDR3 on it are uncertain; the CDR3 is the one TCRdb lists. This sequence joins TRBV11-2 and TRBJ1-5; TRBD1 is the table's D call, not checked against the DNA. The CDR3 spans 14 amino acids, including both terminal residues. Germline lookup yields CDR1 SGHAT and CDR2 FQNNGV. CDR3 sequence: CASSTGYSNQPQHL.

This clonotype was observed a few times. The CDR3 loop reads CSATGNNEQFF. CDR3 sequence (DNA): TGCAGTGCTACAGGGAACAATGAGCAGTTCTTC. V and J are TRBV20-1 and TRBJ2-1, with a tentative D call TRBD1 (5 bases). CDR1 is DFQATT and CDR2 is SNEGSKA in the germline V gene (reference sequence). V was clipped by 4 bases and J by 5 bases, with 6 bases between them. The CDR3 totals 11 residues.

This clonotype came up a few times. The rearrangement uses TRBV4-2 and TRBJ1-4; maybe TRBD1 (5 bases). The germline V gene encodes CDR1 LGHNA and CDR2 YNFKEQ. The CDR3 loop spans 19 amino acids. Trimming took 0 bases from V and 8 from J, leaving 25 bases between them. The CDR3 sequence is CASSQDGWQGSKEQEKLFF. CDR3 in DNA: TGTGCCAGCAGCCAAGATGGTTGGCAGGGAAGTAAAGAGCAGGAAAAACTGTTTTTT.

The sample holds a few counts of this clonotype. The chain links TRBV20-1 to TRBJ2-1, with 11 bases aligning to TRBD2. The CDR3 has 14 residues. Losses at the gene ends were 7 bases for V and 4 bases for J; bases not matched to a gene: 6. The germline gives CDR1 DFQATT, CDR2 SNEGSKA (reference sequence). DNA of the CDR3: TGCAGTGTAGCCTTAGCGGGGGGGTACAATGAGCAGTTCTTC. It yields the protein CSVALAGGYNEQFF.

The gene calls are TRBV6-5 and TRBJ2-1; tentative D call: TRBD1 (6 bases). Per the germline V gene, CDR1 is MNHEY and CDR2 is SVGAGI. V was clipped by 2 bases and J by 4 bases, with 9 bases between them. CDR3 length equals 14 residues. CDR3 nucleotide sequence: TGTGCCAGCAGTTACGGGACAAGTTACAATGAGCAGTTCTTC. Protein product: CASSYGTSYNEQFF.

In this sample, this clonotype turned up a few times. The rearrangement joins TRBV11-1 to TRBJ2-7, with D perhaps TRBD1 (5 bases). The length of the CDR3 is 13 residues. The germline gives CDR1 SGHAT, CDR2 FQDESV (reference sequence). Deletions cut 3 bases from V and 3 bases from J, with 9 bases between. The CDR3 coding sequence is TGTGCCAGCAGCTTGGACACTATCTACGAGCAGTACTTC. As protein: CASSLDTIYEQYF.

As for this clonotype: Germline and junction disagree at one end, which may indicate a read error. The gene calls are TRBV20-1 and TRBJ2-7; maybe TRBD2 (6 bases). The CDR3 is made up of 12 amino acids. Germline V gene lookup returns CDR1 DFQATT and CDR2 SNEGSKA (reference sequence). The CDR3 loop reads CSTRDFVYEQYF. The CDR3 coding sequence is TGCAGTACTAGGGACTTCGTCTACGAGCAGTACTTC.

This clonotype was observed at least ten times. The CDR3 sequence is CASSLGPNNEQFF. DNA for the CDR3: TGTGCCAGCAGCCTGGGACCAAACAATGAGCAGTTCTTC. The chain uses TRBV7-2 and TRBJ2-1; either TRBD1 or TRBD2 may fit D (5 bases each). The ends were cut back, 5 bases at V and 5 bases at J, with 10 bases in the middle. This CDR3 region has 13 residues. Germline-derived CDR1 and CDR2 are SGHTA and FQGNSA.

The chain has TRBV4-1 and TRBJ2-2; no clear D. The CDR3 has 15 residues. The germline gives CDR1 MGHRA, CDR2 YSYEKL. V was trimmed by 0 bases and J by 6 bases, leaving 11 bases between them. CDR3 amino acids: CASSQEDSYSGELFF. The DNA of the CDR3 is TGCGCCAGCAGCCAAGAGGATAGCTACTCCGGGGAGCTGTTTTTT.

At least ten counts were recorded for this clonotype. The rearrangement uses TRBV13 and TRBJ2-1; D may be TRBD2 (6 bases). In germline, CDR1 is PRHDT, CDR2 FYEKMQ (reference sequence). Trimming took off 2 bases at V and 0 bases at J, with 11 bases between the two ends. The CDR3 is 16 residues long. The CDR3 region has the DNA TGTGCCAGCAGCTTATCGGAGGGGCCCTCCTACAATGAGCAGTTCTTC. Its translation is CASSLSEGPSYNEQFF.

This clonotype was observed many times. The chain carries TRBV28 and TRBJ2-3; D possibly corresponds to TRBD1 (6 bases). The DNA end favors TRBJ2-7, so the J call may be wrong. This CDR3 spans 17 amino acids. Germline V gene lookup returns CDR1 MDHEN and CDR2 SYDVKM. The CDR3 is CASSLLSLGQGYYEQYF. The CDR3 nucleotides are TGTGCCAGCAGTTTATTATCCCTGGGGCAGGGGTACTACGAGCAGTACTTC.

There are many counts of this clonotype. The CDR3 DNA follows: TGTGCCAGCAGTTACGCGATCGGGGAGCAGTTCTTC. It encodes CASSYAIGEQFF. The chain carries TRBV6-9 and TRBJ2-1; D is unclear. Germline-derived CDR1 and CDR2 are MNHGY and SVAAGI. This CDR3 has 12 residues. V gave up 3 bases and J gave up 10 bases, with 10 bases separating them.

As to this clonotype: Just one base apart from a much larger clone, this may be a read error. The gene calls are TRBV7-9 and TRBJ2-5; D gene uncertain. Germline values: CDR1 SEHNR, CDR2 FQNEAQ (reference sequence). This CDR3 comprises 14 residues. The CDR3 DNA reads as TGTGCCAGCAACTTAGAATGGTTGGGGGAGACCCAGTACTTC. This encodes CASNLEWLGETQYF. The full variable domain, its missing parts supplied by reference TRBV7-9 and TRBJ2-5, is DTGVSQNPRHKITKRGQNVTFRCDPISEHNRLYWYRQTLGQGPEFLTYFQNEAQLEKSRLLSDRFSAERPKGSFSTLEIQRTEQGDSAMYLCASNLEWLGETQYFGPGTRLLVL.

This clonotype has at least ten counts. J is TRBJ2-5 and V is TRBV20-1, with D perhaps given as TRBD1 or TRBD2 (6 bases each). Trimming pared 5 bases from V and 1 base from J, leaving 14 bases between. The CDR3 has 14 residues. CDR1 is DFQATT, CDR2 SNEGSKA, per germline (reference sequence). In nucleotides, the CDR3 is TGCAGTGCTTTGCACGGGGGCATCCAAGAGACCCAGTACTTC. It specifies CSALHGGIQETQYF.

This clonotype was found a few times. DNA for the CDR3: TGTGCCAGCAGCCCATTGGATGCGGGCGTTCTCTTCGAGCAGTACTTC. Its translation: CASSPLDAGVLFEQYF. This chain uses TRBV3-1 with TRBJ2-7; tentatively, D is TRBD2 (5 bases). The CDR3 covers 16 residues. The ends were cut back, 4 bases at V and 6 bases at J, with 22 bases in the middle. Germline values: CDR1 LGHDT, CDR2 YNNKEL (reference sequence).

Ten or more counts support this clonotype. The genes are TRBV13 and TRBJ2-1; 10 nucleotides match TRBD2. V lost 5 bases, J lost 7 bases, and 8 bases stayed unmatched. The germline gives CDR1 PRHDT, CDR2 FYEKMQ (reference sequence). CDR3 length equals 15 residues. The CDR3 DNA reads as TGTGCCAGCAGCAAGAGCGGGGGGGCTCGGAATGAGCAGTTCTTC. It yields the protein CASSKSGGARNEQFF.

The V and J genes are TRBV5-1 and TRBJ1-2; possible D gene TRBD1, 5 bases. Looked up from germline, CDR1 is SGHRS and CDR2 is YFSETQ. V lost 7 bases and J lost 4, with 14 bases in between. The CDR3 contains 13 residues. The CDR3 coding sequence is TGCGCCAGCGGTCTTGGGGCAGGCTATGGCTACACCTTC. Translated: CASGLGAGYGYTF.

The chain recombines TRBV6-5 with TRBJ2-5; D is uncertain. The CDR3 contains 15 residues. V dropped 1 base and J dropped 2 bases, with 11 bases sitting between them. Germline CDR1 reads MNHEY; CDR2 reads SVGAGI. CDR3 bases: TGTGCCAGCAGTTACTTCGGCTCTGCTCAAGAGACCCAGTACTTC. Amino acid sequence: CASSYFGSAQETQYF.

The table lists this clonotype with a few counts. The V gene is TRBV20-1, the J gene TRBJ1-1, with 7 bases identical to TRBD1. This CDR3 comprises 13 residues. The germline V gene has CDR1 DFQATT and CDR2 SNEGSKA (reference sequence). J gave up 2 bases and V 3 bases, and 3 bases lay outside the gene matches. The CDR3 coding sequence is TGCAGTGCTAGGAGGGGGCCCAACACTGAAGCTTTCTTT. Protein sequence: CSARRGPNTEAFF.